The sequence of this TCR beta chain was determined in a study of blood T cell repertoires in COVID-19. Study overall: Specimens from acute and convalescent COVID-19 originated in the United States, Italy and Spain.

Clinical history reported by participants formed the basis on which cohorts were assigned. Germline lookup yields CDR1 MDHEN and CDR2 SYDVKM. The CDR3 extends over 16 amino acids. V shed 2 bases, J shed 8 bases, and the junction held 11 bases outside the gene matches. Profiling relied on immunoSEQ multiplex PCR, and the TCRdb table lists in-frame clones only, not all of them. The sample carries over 200,000 clones, 90% recorded once. The sequence came from a man aged 30-40 years who had recovered from COVID-19. Sequenced sample: PBMCs or T cells enriched from blood (not recorded which). This chain links TRBV28 with TRBJ2-1; the match to TRBD2 covers 8 bases. This chain's CDR3 is CASSLPGDLAGYEQFF. The DNA of the CDR3 is TGTGCCAGCAGTTTACCAGGGGATCTAGCGGGCTATGAGCAGTTCTTC.